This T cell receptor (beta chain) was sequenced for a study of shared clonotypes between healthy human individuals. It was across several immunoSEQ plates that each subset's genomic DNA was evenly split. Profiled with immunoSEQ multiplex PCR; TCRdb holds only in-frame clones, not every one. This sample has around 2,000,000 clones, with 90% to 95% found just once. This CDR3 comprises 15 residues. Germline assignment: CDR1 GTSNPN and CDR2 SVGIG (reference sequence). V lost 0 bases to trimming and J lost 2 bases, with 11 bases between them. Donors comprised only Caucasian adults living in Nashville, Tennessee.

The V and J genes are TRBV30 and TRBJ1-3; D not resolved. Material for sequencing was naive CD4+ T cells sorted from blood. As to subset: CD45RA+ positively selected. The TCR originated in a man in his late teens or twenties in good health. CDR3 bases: TGTGCCTGGAGTGTCCACGGCCGTACTGGAAACACCATATATTTT. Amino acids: CAWSVHGRTGNTIYF.